The text below deals with one T cell receptor (beta chain). Its antigen is undetermined. The sample is drawn from a study of shared clonotypes between healthy human individuals. Findings and limits, study-wide: Apart from blood, nothing was sampled; tissue repertoires likely differ.

Each cell subset's genomic DNA was divided evenly among several immunoSEQ plates. Per the study methods: ImmunoSEQ yielded junction-only sequences lacking quality scores, so filtering differed. Measured with immunoSEQ multiplex PCR; TCRdb has only the in-frame clones, and not every one. D and trimming come from the DNA, and the V and J calls and clone size come from that table. Here the sample spans more than 2,000,000 clones, approximately 95% being singletons. The sequenced material came from naive CD4+ T cells from PBMCs. Regarding subset: CD45RA+ positively selected. The sequence came from a man aged 18 to 29 in good health. Some clones in this sample may be carry-over from other donors' samples.

CDR3 DNA sequence: TGTGCCAGAGACGGGGCCAACGTCCTGACTTTC. This codes for CARDGANVLTF. This chain links TRBV2 with TRBJ2-6, with unresolved D. CDR1 SNHLY and CDR2 FYNNEI come from the germline V gene. The CDR3 sequence is 11 residues long. Trimming pared 9 bases from V and 4 bases from J, leaving 4 bases between. Variable domain in full (rest from reference TRBV2 and TRBJ2-6): EPEVTQTPSHQVTQMGQEVILRCVPISNHLYFYWYRQILGQKVEFLVSFYNNEISEKSEIFDDQFSVERPDGSNFTLKIRSTKLEDSAMYFCARDGANVLTFGAGSRLTVL.